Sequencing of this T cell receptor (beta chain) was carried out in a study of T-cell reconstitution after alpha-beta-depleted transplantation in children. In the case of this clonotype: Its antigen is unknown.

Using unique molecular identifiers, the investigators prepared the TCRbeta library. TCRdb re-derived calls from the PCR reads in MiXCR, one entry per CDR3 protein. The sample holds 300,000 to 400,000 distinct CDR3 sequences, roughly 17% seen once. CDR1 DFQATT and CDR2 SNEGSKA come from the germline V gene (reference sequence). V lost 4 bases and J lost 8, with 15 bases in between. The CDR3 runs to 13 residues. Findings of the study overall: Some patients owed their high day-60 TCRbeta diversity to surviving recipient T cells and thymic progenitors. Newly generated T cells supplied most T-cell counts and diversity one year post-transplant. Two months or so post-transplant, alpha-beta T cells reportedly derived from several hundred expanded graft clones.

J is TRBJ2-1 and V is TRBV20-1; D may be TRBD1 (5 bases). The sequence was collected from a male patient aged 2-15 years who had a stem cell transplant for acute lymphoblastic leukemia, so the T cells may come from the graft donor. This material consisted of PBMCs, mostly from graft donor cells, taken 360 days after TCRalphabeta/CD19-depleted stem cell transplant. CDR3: CSAIDSPGDEQFF. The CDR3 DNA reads TGCAGTGCTATTGACAGTCCTGGGGATGAGCAGTTCTTC.